Following are 19 T cell receptor beta chains from one sample sequenced in a study of cytomegalovirus exposure and HLA in healthy donors. The PCR made use of 60 Vbeta and 13 Jbeta primers. Some clones are missing from TCRdb's copy, which holds only in-frame ones; the method was immunoSEQ multiplex PCR. This table has around 120,000 clones, 77% appearing once. The source material was PBMCs. Receptor source: a man between 45 and 60 years old in good health and CMV-seropositive.

J is TRBJ2-7 and V is TRBV2; TRBD1 aligns across 9 bases. V lost 4 bases, J lost 3 bases, and 4 bases stayed unmatched. Germline lookup yields CDR1 SNHLY and CDR2 FYNNEI. This CDR3 is built from 14 residues. CDR3: CASSGDRVGYEQYF. The CDR3 DNA reads as TGTGCCAGCAGTGGGGACAGGGTGGGCTACGAGCAGTACTTC.

DNA of the CDR3: TGCGCCAGCAGTGTCCGGGGAACTGAAGCTTTCTTT. It translates to CASSVRGTEAFF. The chain carries TRBV10-2 and TRBJ1-1, with no clear D. The length of the CDR3 is 12 residues. V was shortened by 4 bases and J by 5 bases, with 8 bases between the two germline ends. Germline CDR1 reads WSHSY; CDR2 reads SAAADI.

The CDR3 bases are TGTGCCAGCAGCTCCAGCCGGGAAGGGTGGAATTCATGGAATGAGCAGTTCTTC. Its protein product is CASSSSREGWNSWNEQFF. The chain recombines TRBV13 with TRBJ2-1, with D possibly being TRBD2 (5 bases). Per the germline V gene, CDR1 is PRHDT and CDR2 is FYEKMQ (reference sequence). V gave up 4 bases and J gave up 7 bases, with 26 bases separating them. The CDR3 spans 18 residues.

This clone showed up just a few times. The genes are TRBV7-8 and TRBJ2-2; TRBD2 matches at 11 bases. This CDR3 has 17 amino acids. Trimming at V came to 5 bases and at J to 2 bases, leaving 7 bases not matched to a gene. Germline V CDR1 and CDR2: SGHVS, FQNEAQ. Here the CDR3 reads CASSPPGLAANTGELFF. Here the CDR3 DNA reads TGTGCCAGCAGCCCTCCGGGACTAGCGGCCAACACCGGGGAGCTGTTTTTT. The whole variable domain, remainder taken from reference TRBV7-8 and TRBJ2-2, is GAGVSQSPRYKVAKRGQDVALRCDPISGHVSLFWYQQALGQGPEFLTYFQNEAQLDKSGLPSDRFFAERPEGSVSTLKIQRTQQEDSAVYLCASSPPGLAANTGELFFGEGSRLTVL.

The genes are TRBV7-2 and TRBJ2-7; D gene unclear. Between the trimmed V and J ends, which lost 2 bases and 12 bases, there was a span of 11 bases. The CDR3 loop spans 11 amino acids. Germline V gives CDR1 SGHTA, CDR2 FQGNSA. Here the CDR3 reads CASSLKTIWYF. Here the CDR3 DNA reads TGTGCCAGCAGCTTAAAAACTATCTGGTACTTC.

V is TRBV6-5 and J is TRBJ2-7, with 10 bases lining up with TRBD2. CDR1 MNHEY and CDR2 SVGAGI come from the germline V gene. V gave up 7 bases and J gave up 6 bases; unmatched junction bases: 12. This CDR3 region has 15 residues. The CDR3 spells CASKGAGGIDCEQYF. The CDR3 DNA sequence: TGTGCCAGCAAGGGAGCGGGAGGGATTGACTGCGAGCAGTACTTC.

V gene TRBV19 combines with J gene TRBJ1-4; the match to TRBD1 covers 7 bases. This CDR3 region has 15 residues. Per germline, CDR1 LNHDA and CDR2 SQIVND (reference sequence). The V and J ends lost 8 bases and 0 bases, in that order; junction bases with no gene match: 6. CDR3 protein: CASLGTVSTNEKLFF. CDR3 nucleotides: TGTGCCAGTCTTGGGACAGTTTCAACTAATGAAAAACTGTTTTTT.

This clone was seen more than once but under ten times. The chain employs TRBV5-1 and TRBJ1-6, with 8 bases aligning to TRBD1. The CDR3 loop spans 16 amino acids. Germline trimming cut 0 bases from V and 14 bases from J; bases unmatched to any gene: 13. Germline loops: CDR1 SGHRS, CDR2 YFSETQ. The CDR3 coding sequence is TGCGCCAGCAGCTTGGAGGCAGGGGGCAGCCCAGGCGCCCTCCACTTT. It encodes CASSLEAGGSPGALHF.

This sequence joins TRBV19 and TRBJ1-1, with a weak D call TRBD1 (6 bases). V lost 6 bases, J lost 8 bases, and 13 bases lay in between. Germline V gene sequence: CDR1 LNHDA, CDR2 SQIVND (reference sequence). The CDR3 extends over 12 amino acids. CDR3 sequence reads: CASRGGSHEAFF. CDR3 DNA sequence: TGTGCCAGTAGAGGGGGTTCCCACGAAGCTTTCTTT.

In this sample, this clone turned up once. The V and J genes are TRBV9 and TRBJ2-1, with 9 bases aligning to TRBD1. The CDR3 has 18 amino acids. Germline lookup yields CDR1 SGDLS and CDR2 YYNGEE. V shed 4 bases and J 2 bases; nucleotides not matched to a gene: 13. CDR3: CASSLGQGSTRAYNEQFF. The CDR3 region has the DNA TGTGCCAGCAGCTTGGGACAGGGAAGCACAAGGGCCTACAATGAGCAGTTCTTC.

This clone has only one observation. This sequence joins TRBV5-1 and TRBJ2-5; 10 nucleotides align to TRBD2. Germline values: CDR1 SGHRS, CDR2 YFSETQ. The CDR3 runs to 16 residues. The ends lost 0 bases at V and 6 bases at J; junction bases unmatched: 8. The CDR3 is CASSLVPSGSGKTQYF. CDR3 nucleotides: TGCGCCAGCAGCTTGGTACCTAGCGGGAGTGGGAAGACCCAGTACTTC.

V and J are TRBV7-9 and TRBJ2-7, with D perhaps matching TRBD2 (5 bases). This CDR3 contains 12 residues. Trimming stripped 11 bases from V and 5 bases from J, with 16 bases between. Looked up from germline, CDR1 is SEHNR and CDR2 is FQNEAQ (reference sequence). As DNA, the CDR3 is TGTGCCGCCTCCCGGGGTACTAACGAGCAGTACTTC. Residues: CAASRGTNEQYF.

V gene TRBV7-9 combines with J gene TRBJ2-3; 7 bases are a match to TRBD1. J was trimmed by 3 bases and V by 3 bases; bases with no gene match: 9. Per the germline V gene, CDR1 is SEHNR and CDR2 is FQNEAQ (reference sequence). There are 16 residues in the CDR3. The CDR3 loop reads CASSFVTGAETDTQYF. CDR3 coding DNA: TGTGCCAGCAGCTTTGTTACAGGGGCCGAGACAGATACGCAGTATTTT.

The chain links TRBV30 to TRBJ1-6; D possibly corresponds to TRBD1 (6 bases). V gave up 3 bases and J gave up 8 bases, with 11 bases separating them. The CDR3 is made up of 13 amino acids. CDR1 is GTSNPN, CDR2 SVGIG, per germline (reference sequence). Written as DNA, the CDR3 is TGTGCCTGGAGCCTAGGGGGAGATTCACCCCTCCACTTT. Translation: CAWSLGGDSPLHF.

V gene TRBV13 combines with J gene TRBJ1-1; 7 positions match TRBD1. Unmatched junction bases numbered 25, after V lost 2 bases and J lost 1 base. CDR3 length equals 22 residues. From germline, CDR1 is PRHDT and CDR2 FYEKMQ (reference sequence). In DNA form, the CDR3 reads TGTGCCAGCAGCTTAAGGCCCTTAGTCAGACAGGGTACCCCGAACTCGAACACTGAAGCTTTCTTT. It is translated as CASSLRPLVRQGTPNSNTEAFF.

The V gene is TRBV19, the J gene TRBJ1-5, with 8 bases aligning to TRBD1. This CDR3 has 16 amino acids. V lost 2 bases to trimming and J lost 3 bases; unmatched junction nucleotides: 6. From germline, CDR1 is LNHDA and CDR2 SQIVND (reference sequence). The CDR3 nucleotides read TGTGCCAGTAGTATAAAGGACAGGGTCTACAATCAGCCCCAGCATTTT. Its translation: CASSIKDRVYNQPQHF. The full variable domain, with the rest looked up from reference TRBV19 and TRBJ1-5, is DGGITQSPKYLFRKEGQNVTLSCEQNLNHDAMYWYRQDPGQGLRLIYYSQIVNDFQKGDIAEGYSVSREKKESFPLTVTSAQKNPTAFYLCASSIKDRVYNQPQHFGDGTRLSIL.

This clone was counted between two and nine times. V gene TRBV7-9 combines with J gene TRBJ1-3, with 8 bases fitting TRBD1. The CDR3 spans 14 residues. The V and J ends lost 5 bases and 4 bases, in that order; junction bases with no gene match: 4. The germline V gene has CDR1 SEHNR and CDR2 FQNEAQ (reference sequence). The CDR3 loop is CASSRTGPGNTIYF. The CDR3 coding sequence is TGTGCCAGCAGCCGGACAGGGCCAGGAAACACCATATATTTT.

The chain couples TRBV11-1 to TRBJ2-5, with D possibly being TRBD1 (6 bases). Germline V gene lookup returns CDR1 SGHAT and CDR2 FQDESV (reference sequence). The CDR3 length is 14 residues. Trimming shortened V by 2 bases and J by 2 bases, and 9 bases separated the two germline ends. The CDR3 DNA sequence: TGTGCCAGCAGCTTATCGACAGGTCAAGAGACCCAGTACTTC. Its translation is CASSLSTGQETQYF.

The chain is built from TRBV10-2 and TRBJ1-1, with TRBD1 identical over 9 bases. Germline trimming cut 8 bases from V and 6 bases from J; bases unmatched to any gene: 7. The CDR3 is 13 residues long. Germline values: CDR1 WSHSY, CDR2 SAAADI. CDR3 region: CASERDRDAEAFF. CDR3 DNA sequence: TGCGCCAGCGAACGGGACAGGGACGCTGAAGCTTTCTTT.